The T cell receptor (beta chain) under discussion was sequenced for a study of cytomegalovirus exposure and HLA in healthy donors. As for the study in general: Samples from HLA-typed donors yielded around 85 million unique TCRs in an early data release.

As to this clone: Antigen unknown.

Notes on the study in general: According to reports, the classifier identified cytomegalovirus status with high specificity and sensitivity. For most TCR beta V segments, an earlier analysis put the productive rate at about 87% or about 30% of the time. The authors judged a highly shared variant cluster likely a sequencing artifact.

The CDR3 loop spans 13 amino acids. The ends were cut back, 5 bases at V and 7 bases at J, with 11 bases in the middle. Germline values: CDR1 SGHTA, CDR2 FQGTGA. PCR was performed using 60 Vbeta and 13 Jbeta primers. Measured with immunoSEQ multiplex PCR; TCRdb has only the in-frame clones, and not every one. The sample has 150,000 to 250,000 clones, 82% seen once. This clonotype originated in a boy aged 2 to 9 in good health and CMV-seronegative. The sample taken for sequencing was PBMCs. This chain uses TRBV7-3 with TRBJ2-2; D call uncertain. CDR3: CASSPTSVGELFF. For the CDR3, the DNA is TGTGCCAGCAGCCCCACTTCGGTCGGGGAGCTGTTTTTT.